Listed below are T cell receptor beta chains from one sample, sequenced in a study of blood T cell repertoires in COVID-19. Libraries were prepared by immunoSEQ multiplex PCR; TCRdb keeps only in-frame clonotypes and omits some of them. The sample consists of 250,000 to 300,000 clones, around 83% of them appearing once. The sample taken for sequencing was peripheral blood. Source of these receptors: a man older than 75 with acute or convalescent COVID-19. Both conserved end residues are part of each CDR3. The order of the fields is CDR3 DNA, CDR3 protein, V gene, J gene, D gene, clone size, CDR3 length. D genes are given only for firm matches. The size field is filled for only some rows; it gives once, few, many or a size class.

DNA: TGTGCCAGCAGCCCCGACACGGTTCTAAACACCGGGGAGCTGTTTTTT
CDR3: CASSPDTVLNTGELFF
V: TRBV5-6
J: TRBJ2-2
D: -
size: -
length: 16

DNA: TGCGCCAGCAGCCAAGAACGCGGGGAGGGAAATAATTCACCCCTCCACTTT
CDR3: CASSQERGEGNNSPLHF
V: TRBV4-1
J: TRBJ1-6
D: -
size: few
length: 17

DNA: TGCGCCAGCAGCTTGGGGCTAGCGGGAGTGCCCATACCGACAGATACGCAGTATTTT
CDR3: CASSLGLAGVPIPTDTQYF
V: TRBV5-1
J: TRBJ2-3
D: TRBD2
size: -
length: 19

DNA: TGTGCCAGCAGCTTTTCCTCCGGGACAGGGGATCGCGAGCAGTACTTC
CDR3: CASSFSSGTGDREQYF
V: TRBV13
J: TRBJ2-7
D: TRBD1
size: -
length: 16

DNA: TGCGCCAGCAGCCCGGGCTCCCCCCGGGGCTACGAGCAGTACTTC
CDR3: CASSPGSPRGYEQYF
V: TRBV5-1
J: TRBJ2-7
D: -
size: few
length: 15

DNA: TGTGCCAGTAGTACCTTAACTAACTACGAGCAGTACTTC
CDR3: CASSTLTNYEQYF
V: TRBV19
J: TRBJ2-7
D: -
size: -
length: 13

DNA: TGTGCCAGCAGCTTGACAGGGGCTGGGGCCAACGTCCTGACTTTC
CDR3: CASSLTGAGANVLTF
V: TRBV11-1
J: TRBJ2-6
D: TRBD1
size: -
length: 15

DNA: TGTGCCAGCAGGGGGGACAGGGGAAAAGGAAACACCATATATTTT
CDR3: CASRGDRGKGNTIYF
V: TRBV6-4
J: TRBJ1-3
D: TRBD1
size: -
length: 15

DNA: TGTGCCAGCAGTCCTGCTCGGAGGAACACAGATACGCAGTATTTT
CDR3: CASSPARRNTDTQYF
V: TRBV28
J: TRBJ2-3
D: -
size: -
length: 15

DNA: TGTGCCAGCAGCCCCGGGAACTTGCGGGGCTACACCTTC
CDR3: CASSPGNLRGYTF
V: TRBV28
J: TRBJ1-2
D: -
size: -
length: 13

DNA: TGTGCCAGCAGCGGGGGGGGCAATCAGCCCCAGCATTTT
CDR3: CASSGGGNQPQHF
V: TRBV28
J: TRBJ1-5
D: -
size: -
length: 13

DNA: TGTGCCAGCAGCCCGGGACTAGCGGTTGTCGGGCAGTACTTC
CDR3: CASSPGLAVVGQYF
V: TRBV6-6
J: TRBJ2-7
D: TRBD2
size: -
length: 14

DNA: TGTGCCAGCGCACAGGACCCCTACGAGCAGTACTTC
CDR3: CASAQDPYEQYF
V: TRBV6-5
J: TRBJ2-7
D: -
size: -
length: 12

DNA: TGTGCCAGCAGCCCCCGGGGTAGCGGGAGTTCTTTACCCACAGATACGCAGTATTTT
CDR3: CASSPRGSGSSLPTDTQYF
V: TRBV3-1/TRBV3-2
J: TRBJ2-3
D: TRBD2
size: once
length: 19

DNA: TGTGCCAGCAGTTTGATACAGGGGGTCTACGAGCAGTACTTC
CDR3: CASSLIQGVYEQYF
V: TRBV28
J: TRBJ2-7
D: TRBD1
size: once
length: 14

DNA: TGTGCCAGTAGTATTACGGGAGGGAATTGGGATGAGCAGTTCTTC
CDR3: CASSITGGNWDEQFF
V: TRBV19
J: TRBJ2-1
D: TRBD2
size: -
length: 15

DNA: TGTGCCAGCAGCCAAAACGGGGGGGCAGATACGCAGTATTTT
CDR3: CASSQNGGADTQYF
V: TRBV3-1/TRBV3-2
J: TRBJ2-3
D: TRBD2
size: -
length: 14

DNA: TGTGCCAGCAGCACGGTGGCTAGCGGGAGGGCCGGGCCCTACAATGAGCAGTTCTTC
CDR3: CASSTVASGRAGPYNEQFF
V: TRBV9
J: TRBJ2-1
D: TRBD2
size: -
length: 19

DNA: TGTGCCAGCAGCCAAGGTCAGGGGCCCTACAATGAGCAGTTCTTC
CDR3: CASSQGQGPYNEQFF
V: TRBV3-1/TRBV3-2
J: TRBJ2-1
D: -
size: -
length: 15

DNA: TGTGCCAGCAGGTCCGACAGGGGTTCTTTAAATTCACCCCTCCACTTT
CDR3: CASRSDRGSLNSPLHF
V: TRBV27
J: TRBJ1-6
D: TRBD1
size: few
length: 16

DNA: TGTGCCAGCAGCTTAGCGGGGGCTGTTGAGCAGTTCTTC
CDR3: CASSLAGAVEQFF
V: TRBV7-9
J: TRBJ2-1
D: -
size: few
length: 13

DNA: TGTGCCAGCAGCTCGCAGGGCTACGAGCAGTACTTC
CDR3: CASSSQGYEQYF
V: TRBV7-9
J: TRBJ2-7
D: -
size: few
length: 12

DNA: TGTGCCAGCAGCGCCCTACTCGGCCTAGCGGGGGGGGAGACCCAGTACTTC
CDR3: CASSALLGLAGGETQYF
V: TRBV9
J: TRBJ2-5
D: TRBD2
size: -
length: 17

DNA: TGTGCCAGCAGTGGTACTAGCGGGAAGGGCGGGGAGCTGTTTTTT
CDR3: CASSGTSGKGGELFF
V: TRBV27
J: TRBJ2-2
D: TRBD2
size: -
length: 15

DNA: TGTGCCAGCAGCTATATTGACAGTGGAGCGTCAGGCTACACCTTC
CDR3: CASSYIDSGASGYTF
V: TRBV3-1/TRBV3-2
J: TRBJ1-2
D: -
size: -
length: 15

DNA: TGTGCCAGCAGCGGACTAGTGCAGGGTACAGATACGCAGTATTTT
CDR3: CASSGLVQGTDTQYF
V: TRBV9
J: TRBJ2-3
D: -
size: -
length: 15

DNA: TGCGCCAGCAGCTTGGAGGCCAGGGGATTGACACCCCTCCACTTT
CDR3: CASSLEARGLTPLHF
V: TRBV5-1
J: TRBJ1-6
D: -
size: once
length: 15

DNA: TGTGCCAGTAGTATGGGGGGACAGCGAATCTCCTATGGCTACACCTTC
CDR3: CASSMGGQRISYGYTF
V: TRBV19
J: TRBJ1-2
D: TRBD1
size: once
length: 16

DNA: TGCGCCAGCAGCTTCGGGGGGCCGAGGGAGACCCAGTACTTC
CDR3: CASSFGGPRETQYF
V: TRBV5-1
J: TRBJ2-5
D: -
size: -
length: 14

DNA: TGTGCCAGCAGACTACGACTAGCGGGGCGCTACGAGCAGTACTTC
CDR3: CASRLRLAGRYEQYF
V: TRBV6-5
J: TRBJ2-7
D: TRBD2
size: -
length: 15

DNA: TGTGCCAGCAGCGCAGAACGGACTTCCCAGCCCCAGCATTTT
CDR3: CASSAERTSQPQHF
V: TRBV11-2
J: TRBJ1-5
D: -
size: -
length: 14

DNA: TGTGCCAGCAGTCAACATCAGGGGAACACTGAAGCTTTCTTT
CDR3: CASSQHQGNTEAFF
V: TRBV28
J: TRBJ1-1
D: -
size: once
length: 14

DNA: TGTGCCAGCAGTTCCCCATCAAGGAGAAACGAGCAGTACTTC
CDR3: CASSSPSRRNEQYF
V: TRBV28
J: TRBJ2-7
D: -
size: few
length: 14

DNA: TGCGCCAGCAGCTTGACTCCGGGACTAGCGGGACGCCGCTCCTACAATGAGCAGTTCTTC
CDR3: CASSLTPGLAGRRSYNEQFF
V: TRBV5-1
J: TRBJ2-1
D: TRBD2
size: -
length: 20

DNA: TGTGCCAGCAGTAGTAGCGGGGGGGCCTACAATGAGCAGTTCTTC
CDR3: CASSSSGGAYNEQFF
V: TRBV28
J: TRBJ2-1
D: TRBD2
size: -
length: 15

DNA: TGTGCCAGCAGCTTAGTTGTGGCTAGCCTCAATGAGCAGTTCTTC
CDR3: CASSLVVASLNEQFF
V: TRBV7-8
J: TRBJ2-1
D: -
size: many
length: 15

DNA: TGTGCCAGCAGTCAGCCACCATACTCCGGGACAGGGGGGGAGACCCAGTACTTC
CDR3: CASSQPPYSGTGGETQYF
V: TRBV27
J: TRBJ2-5
D: TRBD1
size: -
length: 18

DNA: TGTGCCTACAACGGGGGGCTCGCCCCCTACGAGCAGTACTTC
CDR3: CAYNGGLAPYEQYF
V: TRBV30
J: TRBJ2-7
D: -
size: -
length: 14

DNA: TGTGCCACCAGTGATGAACAGGGCGGCAATCGGCCCCAGCATTTT
CDR3: CATSDEQGGNRPQHF
V: TRBV24-1
J: TRBJ1-5
D: -
size: once
length: 15

DNA: TGTGCCAGCAGACGGACAGGGGGCCCCAATCAGCCCCAGCATTTT
CDR3: CASRRTGGPNQPQHF
V: TRBV28
J: TRBJ1-5
D: TRBD1
size: -
length: 15

DNA: TGTGCCTGGGGTGGGCCGGGAAACATGAACACTGAAGCTTTCTTT
CDR3: CAWGGPGNMNTEAFF
V: TRBV30
J: TRBJ1-1
D: -
size: -
length: 15

DNA: TGTGCCAGCAGTTTAAGGGCAGGGGGCTATGGCTACACCTTC
CDR3: CASSLRAGGYGYTF
V: TRBV28
J: TRBJ1-2
D: TRBD1
size: -
length: 14

DNA: TGTGCCAGCAGCCAAGGGGTAGCGGGGGGGCCTATAGATACGCAGTATTTT
CDR3: CASSQGVAGGPIDTQYF
V: TRBV3-1/TRBV3-2
J: TRBJ2-3
D: TRBD2
size: -
length: 17

DNA: TGTGCCAGCAGCGCTGGACAGGGGATCACCGGGGAGCTGTTTTTT
CDR3: CASSAGQGITGELFF
V: TRBV9
J: TRBJ2-2
D: TRBD1
size: -
length: 15

DNA: TGTGCCAGCAGCCCCTCCGCCGGGACTAGCGTTACCATTCAGTACTTC
CDR3: CASSPSAGTSVTIQYF
V: TRBV11-2
J: TRBJ2-4
D: TRBD2
size: -
length: 16

DNA: TGTGCCAGCAGCCAAGATTTGGGACAGGCTTCCCTTTTCTACAATGAGCAGTTCTTC
CDR3: CASSQDLGQASLFYNEQFF
V: TRBV14
J: TRBJ2-1
D: TRBD1
size: -
length: 19

DNA: TGTGCCAGCAGCTTAGGCGTAGCGGGGGGGTCAAACTCCTACGAGCAGTACTTC
CDR3: CASSLGVAGGSNSYEQYF
V: TRBV7-6
J: TRBJ2-7
D: TRBD2
size: -
length: 18